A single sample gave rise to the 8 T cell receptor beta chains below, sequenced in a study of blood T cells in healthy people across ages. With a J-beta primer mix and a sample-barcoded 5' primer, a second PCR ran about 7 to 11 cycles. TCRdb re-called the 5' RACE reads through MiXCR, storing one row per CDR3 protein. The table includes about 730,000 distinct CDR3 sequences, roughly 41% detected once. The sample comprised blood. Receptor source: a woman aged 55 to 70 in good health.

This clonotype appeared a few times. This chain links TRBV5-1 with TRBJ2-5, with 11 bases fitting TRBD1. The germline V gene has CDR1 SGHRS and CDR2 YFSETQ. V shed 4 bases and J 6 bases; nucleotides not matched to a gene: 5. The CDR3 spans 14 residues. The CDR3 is CASSRTGGDQTQYF. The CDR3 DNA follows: TGCGCCAGCAGCCGGACAGGGGGCGACCAGACCCAGTACTTC.

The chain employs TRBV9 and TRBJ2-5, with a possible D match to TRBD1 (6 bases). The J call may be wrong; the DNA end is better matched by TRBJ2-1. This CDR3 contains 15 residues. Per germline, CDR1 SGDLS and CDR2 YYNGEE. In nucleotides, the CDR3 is TGTGCCAGCAGCTCTCGCCGGACAGCGGAGAAGACCCAGTTCTTC. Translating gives CASSSRRTAEKTQFF.

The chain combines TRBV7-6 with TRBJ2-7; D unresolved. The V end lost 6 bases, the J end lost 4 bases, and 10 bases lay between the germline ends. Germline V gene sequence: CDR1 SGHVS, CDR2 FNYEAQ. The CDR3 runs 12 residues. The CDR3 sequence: CASSAVGYEQYF. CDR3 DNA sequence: TGTGCCAGCAGTGCCGTGGGGTACGAGCAGTACTTC.

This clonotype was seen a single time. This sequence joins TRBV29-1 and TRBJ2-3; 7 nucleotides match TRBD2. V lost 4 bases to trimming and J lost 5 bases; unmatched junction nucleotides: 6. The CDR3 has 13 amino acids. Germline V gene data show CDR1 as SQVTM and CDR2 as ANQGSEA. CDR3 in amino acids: CSVAGRSVDTQYF. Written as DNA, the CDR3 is TGCAGCGTTGCCGGGAGGTCGGTAGATACGCAGTATTTT.

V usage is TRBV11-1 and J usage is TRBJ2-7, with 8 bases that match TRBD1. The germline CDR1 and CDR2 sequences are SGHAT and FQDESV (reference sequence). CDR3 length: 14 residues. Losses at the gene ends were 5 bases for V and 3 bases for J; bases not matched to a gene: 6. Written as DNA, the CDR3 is TGTGCCAGCAGCCGTACCGACAGGGGCTACGAGCAGTACTTC. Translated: CASSRTDRGYEQYF.

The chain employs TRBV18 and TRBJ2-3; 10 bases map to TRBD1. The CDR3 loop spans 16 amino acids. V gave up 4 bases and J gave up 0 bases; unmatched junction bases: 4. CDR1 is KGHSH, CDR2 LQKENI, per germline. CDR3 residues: CASSRWDRGSTDTQYF. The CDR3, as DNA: TGTGCCAGCTCACGATGGGACAGGGGAAGCACAGATACGCAGTATTTT.

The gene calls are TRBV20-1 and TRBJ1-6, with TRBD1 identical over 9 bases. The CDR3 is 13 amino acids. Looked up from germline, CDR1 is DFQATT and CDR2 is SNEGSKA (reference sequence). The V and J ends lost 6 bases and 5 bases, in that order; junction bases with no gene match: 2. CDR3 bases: TGCAGTGCCCGGACAGGGGATAATTCACCCCTCCACTTT. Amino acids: CSARTGDNSPLHF.

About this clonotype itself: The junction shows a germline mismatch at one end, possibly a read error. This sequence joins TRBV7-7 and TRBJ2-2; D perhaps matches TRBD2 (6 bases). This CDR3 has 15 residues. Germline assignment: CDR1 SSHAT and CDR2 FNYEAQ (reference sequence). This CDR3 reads CASSPVGGLTGELFF. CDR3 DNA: TGTGCTAGCAGCCCAGTGGGGGGTCTCACCGGGGAGCTGTTTTTT.